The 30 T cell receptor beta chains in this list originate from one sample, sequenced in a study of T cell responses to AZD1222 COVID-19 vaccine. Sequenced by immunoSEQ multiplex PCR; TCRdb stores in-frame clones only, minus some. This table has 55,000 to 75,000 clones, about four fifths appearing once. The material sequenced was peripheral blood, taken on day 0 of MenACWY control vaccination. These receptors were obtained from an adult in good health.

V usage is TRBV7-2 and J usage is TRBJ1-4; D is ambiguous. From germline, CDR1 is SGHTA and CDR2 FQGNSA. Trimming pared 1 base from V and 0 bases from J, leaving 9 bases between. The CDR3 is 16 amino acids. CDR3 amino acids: CASSLEPTATNEKLFF. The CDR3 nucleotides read TGTGCCAGCAGCTTAGAACCAACTGCAACTAATGAAAAACTGTTTTTT.

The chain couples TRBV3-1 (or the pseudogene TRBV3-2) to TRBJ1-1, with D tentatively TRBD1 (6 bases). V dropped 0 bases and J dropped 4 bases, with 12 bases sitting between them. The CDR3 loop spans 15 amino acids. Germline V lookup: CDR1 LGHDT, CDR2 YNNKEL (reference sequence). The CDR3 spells CASSQDKRGGTEAFF. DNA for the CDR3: TGTGCCAGCAGCCAAGATAAAAGGGGGGGCACTGAAGCTTTCTTT.

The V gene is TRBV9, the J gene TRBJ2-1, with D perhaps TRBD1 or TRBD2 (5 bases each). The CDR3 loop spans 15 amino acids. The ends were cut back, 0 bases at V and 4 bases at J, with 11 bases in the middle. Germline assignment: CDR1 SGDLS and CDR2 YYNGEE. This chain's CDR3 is CASSVGGGGYNEQFF. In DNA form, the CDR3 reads TGTGCCAGCAGCGTAGGAGGTGGGGGATACAATGAGCAGTTCTTC.

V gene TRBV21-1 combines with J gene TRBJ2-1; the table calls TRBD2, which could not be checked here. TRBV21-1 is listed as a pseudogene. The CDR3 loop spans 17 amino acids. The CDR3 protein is CASSKGGLSGRYNEQFF. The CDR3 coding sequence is TGTGCCAGCAGCAAAGGCGGGCTCAGCGGGAGGTACAATGAGCAGTTCTTC.

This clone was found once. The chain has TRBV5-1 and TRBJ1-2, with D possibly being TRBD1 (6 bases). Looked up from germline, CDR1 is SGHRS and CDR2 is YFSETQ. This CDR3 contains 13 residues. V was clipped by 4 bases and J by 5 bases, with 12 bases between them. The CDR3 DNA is TGCGCCAGCAGCCCGCCAGGGGTTTATGGCTACACCTTC. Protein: CASSPPGVYGYTF.

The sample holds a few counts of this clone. CDR3 loop: CASRRILGEQYF. The CDR3 DNA follows: TGTGCCAGTAGAAGGATCTTGGGCGAGCAGTACTTC. The V call is TRBV2, the J call TRBJ2-7; D is ambiguous. The CDR3 sequence is 12 residues long. Germline CDR1 reads SNHLY; CDR2 reads FYNNEI. V lost 9 bases, J lost 6 bases, and 15 bases lay in between.

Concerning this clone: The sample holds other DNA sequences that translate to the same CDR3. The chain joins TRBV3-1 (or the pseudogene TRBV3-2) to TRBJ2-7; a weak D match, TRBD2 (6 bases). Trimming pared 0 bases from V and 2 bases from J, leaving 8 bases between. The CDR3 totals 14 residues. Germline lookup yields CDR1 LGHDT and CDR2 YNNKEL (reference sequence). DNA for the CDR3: TGTGCCAGCAGCCAAGATAGCGGAGCCTACGAGCAGTACTTC. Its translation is CASSQDSGAYEQYF.

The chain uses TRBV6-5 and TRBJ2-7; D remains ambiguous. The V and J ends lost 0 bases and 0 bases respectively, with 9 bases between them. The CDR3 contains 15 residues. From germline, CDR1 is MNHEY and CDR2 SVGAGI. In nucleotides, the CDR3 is TGTGCCAGCAGTTACTCGGTGGCCAACTCCTACGAGCAGTACTTC. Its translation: CASSYSVANSYEQYF.

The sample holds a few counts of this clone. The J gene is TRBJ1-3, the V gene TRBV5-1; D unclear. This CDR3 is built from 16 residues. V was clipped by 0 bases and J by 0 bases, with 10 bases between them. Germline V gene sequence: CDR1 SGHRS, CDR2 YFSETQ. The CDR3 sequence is CASSLAAGSSGNTIYF. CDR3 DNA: TGCGCCAGCAGCTTGGCGGCAGGTAGCTCTGGAAACACCATATATTTT.

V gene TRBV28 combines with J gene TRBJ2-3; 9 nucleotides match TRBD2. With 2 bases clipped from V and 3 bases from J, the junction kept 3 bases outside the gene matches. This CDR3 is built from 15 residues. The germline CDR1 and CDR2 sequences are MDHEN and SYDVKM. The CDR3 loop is CASSLTSGSTDTQYF. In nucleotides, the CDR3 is TGTGCCAGCAGTTTAACTAGCGGGTCTACAGATACGCAGTATTTT.

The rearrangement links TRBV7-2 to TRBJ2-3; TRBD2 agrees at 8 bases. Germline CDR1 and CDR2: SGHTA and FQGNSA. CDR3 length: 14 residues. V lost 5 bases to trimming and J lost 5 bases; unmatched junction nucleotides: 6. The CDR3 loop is CASSPGLAGDTQYF. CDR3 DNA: TGTGCCAGCAGCCCCGGACTAGCTGGAGATACGCAGTATTTT.

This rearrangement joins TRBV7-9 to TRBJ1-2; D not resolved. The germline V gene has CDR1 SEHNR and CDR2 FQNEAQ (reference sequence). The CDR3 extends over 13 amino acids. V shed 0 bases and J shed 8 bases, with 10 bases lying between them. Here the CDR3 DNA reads TGTGCCAGCAGCTTAGCAAGTAGATCGGGCTACACCTTC. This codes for CASSLASRSGYTF.

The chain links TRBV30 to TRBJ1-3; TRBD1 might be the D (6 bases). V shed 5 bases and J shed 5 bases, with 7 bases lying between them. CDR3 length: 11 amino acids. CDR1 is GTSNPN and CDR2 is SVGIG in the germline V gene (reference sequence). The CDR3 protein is CAWGDRNTIYF. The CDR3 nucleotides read TGTGCCTGGGGGGACAGAAACACCATATATTTT.

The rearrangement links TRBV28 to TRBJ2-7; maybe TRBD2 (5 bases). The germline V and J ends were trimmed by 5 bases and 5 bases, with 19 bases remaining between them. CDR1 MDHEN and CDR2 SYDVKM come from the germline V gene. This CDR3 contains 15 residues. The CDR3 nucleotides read TGTGCCAGCAGTACCGACGGAGGATGGGTAGACGAGCAGTACTTC. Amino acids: CASSTDGGWVDEQYF.

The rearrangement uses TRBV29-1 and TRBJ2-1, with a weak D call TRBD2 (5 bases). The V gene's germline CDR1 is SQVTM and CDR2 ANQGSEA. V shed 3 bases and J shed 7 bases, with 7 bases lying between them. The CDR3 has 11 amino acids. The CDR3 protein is CSVDRGNEQFF. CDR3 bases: TGCAGCGTTGATAGAGGGAATGAGCAGTTCTTC.

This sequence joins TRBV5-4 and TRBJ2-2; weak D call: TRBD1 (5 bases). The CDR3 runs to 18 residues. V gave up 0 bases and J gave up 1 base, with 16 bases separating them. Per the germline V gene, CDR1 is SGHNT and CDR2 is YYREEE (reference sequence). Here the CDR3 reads CASSLGTRQNMNTGELFF. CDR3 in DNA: TGTGCCAGCAGCTTGGGGACCCGACAGAACATGAACACCGGGGAGCTGTTTTTT. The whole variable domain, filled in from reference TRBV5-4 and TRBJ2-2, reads ETGVTQSPTHLIKTRGQQVTLRCSSQSGHNTVSWYQQALGQGPQFIFQYYREEENGRGNFPPRFSGLQFPNYSSELNVNALELDDSALYLCASSLGTRQNMNTGELFFGEGSRLTVL.

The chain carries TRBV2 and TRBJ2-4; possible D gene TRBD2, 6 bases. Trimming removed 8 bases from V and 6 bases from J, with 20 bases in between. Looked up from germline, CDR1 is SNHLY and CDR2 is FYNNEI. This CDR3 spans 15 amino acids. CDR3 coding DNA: TGTGCCAGCGCGGCCCTTGGGACTCGGGGAAACATTCAGTACTTC. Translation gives CASAALGTRGNIQYF.

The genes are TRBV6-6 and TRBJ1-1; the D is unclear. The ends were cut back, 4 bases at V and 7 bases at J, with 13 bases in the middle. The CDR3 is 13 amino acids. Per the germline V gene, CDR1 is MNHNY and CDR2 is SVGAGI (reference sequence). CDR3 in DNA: TGTGCCAGCAGTTCGGGTTTGGGTCGTGAAGCTTTCTTT. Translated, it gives CASSSGLGREAFF.

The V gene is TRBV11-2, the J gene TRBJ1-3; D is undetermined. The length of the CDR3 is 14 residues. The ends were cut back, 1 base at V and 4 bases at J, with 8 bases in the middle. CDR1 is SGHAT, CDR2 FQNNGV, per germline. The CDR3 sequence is CASSLGIEGNTIYF. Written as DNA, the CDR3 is TGTGCCAGCAGCTTAGGTATAGAAGGAAACACCATATATTTT.

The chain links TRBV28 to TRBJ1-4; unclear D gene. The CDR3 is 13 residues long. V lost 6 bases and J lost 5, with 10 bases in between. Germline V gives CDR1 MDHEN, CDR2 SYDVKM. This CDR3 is CASRRGPNEKLFF. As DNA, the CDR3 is TGTGCCAGCAGACGTGGGCCGAATGAAAAACTGTTTTTT.

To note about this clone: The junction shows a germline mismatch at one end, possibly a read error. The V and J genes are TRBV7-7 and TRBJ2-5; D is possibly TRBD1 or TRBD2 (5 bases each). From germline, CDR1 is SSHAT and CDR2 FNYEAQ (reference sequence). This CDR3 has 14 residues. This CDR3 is CASSLGQGAETQYF. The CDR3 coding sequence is TGTGCTAGCAGCTTAGGGCAGGGAGCAGAGACCCAGTACTTC.

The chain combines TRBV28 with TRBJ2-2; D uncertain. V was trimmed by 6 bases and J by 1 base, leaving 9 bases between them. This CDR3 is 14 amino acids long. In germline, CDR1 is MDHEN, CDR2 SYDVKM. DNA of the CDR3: TGTGCCAGCAGCGCTCAACGGAACACCGGGGAGCTGTTTTTT. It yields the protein CASSAQRNTGELFF.

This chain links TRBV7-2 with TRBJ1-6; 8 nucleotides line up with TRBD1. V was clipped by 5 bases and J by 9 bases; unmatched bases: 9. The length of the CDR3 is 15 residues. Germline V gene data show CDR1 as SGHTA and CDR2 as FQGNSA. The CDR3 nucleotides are TGTGCCAGCAGCCGTGCGACAGGGGTAGCTTCACCCCTCCACTTT. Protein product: CASSRATGVASPLHF.

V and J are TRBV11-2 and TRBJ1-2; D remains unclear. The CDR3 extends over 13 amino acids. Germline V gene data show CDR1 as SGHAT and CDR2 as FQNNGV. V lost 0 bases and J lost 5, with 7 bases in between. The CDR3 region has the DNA TGTGCCAGCAGCTTAGACAGACGATATGGCTACACCTTC. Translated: CASSLDRRYGYTF.

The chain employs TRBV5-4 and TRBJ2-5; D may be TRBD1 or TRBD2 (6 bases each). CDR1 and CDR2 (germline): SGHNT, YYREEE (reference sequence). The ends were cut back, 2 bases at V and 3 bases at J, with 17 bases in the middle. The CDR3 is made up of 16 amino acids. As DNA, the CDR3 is TGTGCCAGCAGCTTAGTTGGGGGGCCGAACGAAGAGACCCAGTACTTC. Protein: CASSLVGGPNEETQYF.

The CDR3 loop is CASSEKGGEQYF. DNA of the CDR3: TGTGCCAGCAGTGAAAAGGGAGGCGAGCAGTACTTC. The V and J genes are TRBV2 and TRBJ2-7, with a weak D call TRBD2 (6 bases). V lost 2 bases to trimming and J lost 6 bases, with 8 bases between them. Germline CDR1 is SNHLY and CDR2 is FYNNEI. The CDR3 is made up of 12 amino acids. Variable domain in full (rest from reference TRBV2 and TRBJ2-7): EPEVTQTPSHQVTQMGQEVILRCVPISNHLYFYWYRQILGQKVEFLVSFYNNEISEKSEIFDDQFSVERPDGSNFTLKIRSTKLEDSAMYFCASSEKGGEQYFGPGTRLTVT.

The CDR3 loop reads CASSLARRNTEAFF. In DNA form, the CDR3 reads TGTGCCAGCAGCTTAGCCCGACGGAACACTGAAGCTTTCTTT. The V and J genes are TRBV7-2 and TRBJ1-1, with D uncertain. Germline lookup yields CDR1 SGHTA and CDR2 FQGNSA. Trimming took 0 bases from V and 1 from J, leaving 6 bases between them. The CDR3 runs to 14 residues.

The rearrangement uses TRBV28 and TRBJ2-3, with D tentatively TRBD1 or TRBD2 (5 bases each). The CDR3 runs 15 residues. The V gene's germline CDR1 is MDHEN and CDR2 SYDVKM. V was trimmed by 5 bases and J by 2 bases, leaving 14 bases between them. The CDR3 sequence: CASSARDRPTDTQYF. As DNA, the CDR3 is TGTGCCAGCAGTGCACGGGACCGTCCCACAGATACGCAGTATTTT.

CDR3 sequence: CASTSGRGWGDTQYF. Written as DNA, the CDR3 is TGTGCCAGCACCTCCGGTCGGGGATGGGGAGATACGCAGTATTTT. The chain has TRBV5-8 and TRBJ2-3; weak D call: TRBD2 (5 bases). This CDR3 contains 15 residues. Trimming cost V 6 bases and J 5 bases, with 19 bases left between them. Looked up from germline, CDR1 is SGHTS and CDR2 is YDEGEE.

The CDR3 nucleotides read TGTGCCAGCAGCCTACGGAGGACAGGGATTAATGGCTACACCTTC. This sequence encodes CASSLRRTGINGYTF. V usage is TRBV9 and J usage is TRBJ1-2, with TRBD1 matching over 8 bases. V gave up 4 bases and J gave up 6 bases; unmatched junction bases: 11. Germline V lookup: CDR1 SGDLS, CDR2 YYNGEE. The CDR3 length is 15 residues.